The 28 T cell receptor beta chains below were found in one sample sequenced in a study of blood T cell repertoires in COVID-19. Assay: immunoSEQ multiplex PCR; the TCRdb copy retains only in-frame clones and omits some. This sample has 120,000 to 150,000 clones, with 80% to 90% found just once. The sample taken for sequencing was peripheral blood. These receptors originate from a man at least 80 years old with acute or convalescent COVID-19.

The chain is built from TRBV5-4 and TRBJ2-1; TRBD2 might be the D (5 bases). Trimming took 3 bases from V and 7 from J, leaving 17 bases between them. The CDR3 consists of 15 residues. Germline V gene lookup returns CDR1 SGHNT and CDR2 YYREEE (reference sequence). CDR3 sequence reads: CASSSGGHGRNEQFF. The CDR3 nucleotides are TGTGCCAGCAGCTCTGGAGGCCATGGGAGAAATGAGCAGTTCTTC. The full variable domain, rest sourced from reference TRBV5-4 and TRBJ2-1, is ETGVTQSPTHLIKTRGQQVTLRCSSQSGHNTVSWYQQALGQGPQFIFQYYREEENGRGNFPPRFSGLQFPNYSSELNVNALELDDSALYLCASSSGGHGRNEQFFGPGTRLTVL.

The table lists this clone with a few counts. The gene calls are TRBV2 and TRBJ1-2; D possibly corresponds to TRBD1 (5 bases). Germline values: CDR1 SNHLY, CDR2 FYNNEI. The CDR3 consists of 12 residues. V was clipped by 6 bases and J by 5 bases, with 10 bases between them. CDR3 protein: CASSRDRYGYTF. Written as DNA, the CDR3 is TGTGCCAGCAGCCGAGACAGATATGGCTACACCTTC.

The V and J genes are TRBV24-1 and TRBJ2-6, with D perhaps TRBD1 (6 bases). Germline CDR1 is KGHDR and CDR2 is SFDVKD. The CDR3 is 19 residues long. V was clipped by 4 bases and J by 3 bases, with 21 bases between them. In nucleotides, the CDR3 is TGTGCCACCAGTGACCATTCCGGGACACTTTTTGGTGGGGCCAACGTCCTGACTTTC. It is translated as CATSDHSGTLFGGANVLTF.

The rearrangement uses TRBV7-9 and TRBJ2-1; 10 nucleotides match TRBD2. With V trimmed by 8 bases and J by 6 bases, 7 bases remained unmatched. Germline CDR1 reads SEHNR; CDR2 reads FQNEAQ (reference sequence). The CDR3 extends over 14 amino acids. The DNA of the CDR3 is TGTGCCAGCCAACTCTCTAGCGGGAGCAATGAGCAGTTCTTC. It translates to CASQLSSGSNEQFF.

This clone was detected once. This chain links TRBV5-1 with TRBJ2-2; no clear D. CDR1 is SGHRS, CDR2 YFSETQ, per germline. Trimming pared 4 bases from V and 4 bases from J, leaving 11 bases between. The CDR3 length is 14 residues. CDR3 amino acids: CASSHEILTGELFF. In nucleotides, the CDR3 is TGCGCCAGCAGCCACGAAATACTCACCGGGGAGCTGTTTTTT.

The genes are TRBV6-1 and TRBJ1-2, with 7 bases aligning to TRBD1. With V trimmed by 2 bases and J by 8 bases, 5 bases remained unmatched. CDR1 is MNHNS, CDR2 SASEGT, per germline. The CDR3 spans 13 residues. CDR3 region: CASSELQGKGYTF. CDR3 nucleotide sequence: TGTGCCAGCAGTGAATTACAGGGGAAGGGCTACACCTTC.

The V gene is TRBV5-1, the J gene TRBJ2-2, with D unclear. The germline V gene has CDR1 SGHRS and CDR2 YFSETQ. The CDR3 length is 17 residues. The V end was cut by 1 base, the J end by 0 bases, with 13 bases between. Written as DNA, the CDR3 is TGCGCCAGCAGCTTGTTGGTTTCGACTGCGAACACCGGGGAGCTGTTTTTT. It translates to CASSLLVSTANTGELFF.

This clone was seen once. The V and J genes are TRBV5-1 and TRBJ2-3; maybe TRBD2 (5 bases). This CDR3 comprises 15 residues. Deletions cut 4 bases from V and 3 bases from J, with 15 bases between. Germline V CDR1 and CDR2: SGHRS, YFSETQ. CDR3 region: CASSPLAGGTDTQYF. The CDR3 nucleotides are TGCGCCAGCAGCCCCCTCGCGGGCGGGACAGATACGCAGTATTTT.

The chain carries TRBV30 and TRBJ2-1; 9 nucleotides align to TRBD2. The CDR3 is 16 residues long. In germline, CDR1 is GTSNPN, CDR2 SVGIG (reference sequence). Trimming took 0 bases from V and 3 from J; bases not matched to a gene: 6. The DNA of the CDR3 is TGTGCCTGGAGTGTACGGGTAGCGGGAGTCTACAATGAGCAGTTCTTC. Its protein is CAWSVRVAGVYNEQFF.

The DNA for the CDR3 is TGCGCCAGCAGCCAAGATGCGCTCCAGACGGGGACCCAGTACTTC. Translation: CASSQDALQTGTQYF. This rearrangement joins TRBV4-1 to TRBJ2-5; D not resolved. CDR1 is MGHRA, CDR2 YSYEKL, per germline. The CDR3 is 15 residues long. Trimming shortened V by 0 bases and J by 7 bases, and 15 bases separated the two germline ends.

The rearrangement links TRBV6-5 to TRBJ1-6; D gene uncertain. CDR3 length: 15 amino acids. CDR1 and CDR2 from the germline V gene are MNHEY and SVGAGI. The germline V and J ends were trimmed by 6 bases and 6 bases, with 15 bases remaining between them. The CDR3 bases are TGTGCCAGCAGGGGGAGCATAGCCTCTAATTCACCCCTCCACTTT. This sequence encodes CASRGSIASNSPLHF.

V and J are TRBV15 and TRBJ2-1; D perhaps matches TRBD2 (5 bases). V was clipped by 3 bases and J by 5 bases, with 17 bases between them. CDR1 is LNHNV and CDR2 is YYDKDF in the germline V gene (reference sequence). There are 16 residues in the CDR3. Written as DNA, the CDR3 is TGTGCCACCAGCAGGACCCGCCCGGGGAGAGACAATGAGCAGTTCTTC. Translation: CATSRTRPGRDNEQFF.

This clone has only a few counts. The chain recombines TRBV7-2 with TRBJ2-2, with 7 bases matching TRBD1. The CDR3 is 15 amino acids. Germline trimming cut 1 base from V and 5 bases from J; bases unmatched to any gene: 4. Germline lookup yields CDR1 SGHTA and CDR2 FQGNSA. The CDR3 reads CASSLGGQLTGELFF. As DNA, the CDR3 is TGTGCCAGCAGCTTAGGGGGACAGTTAACCGGGGAGCTGTTTTTT.

About this clone: This CDR3 is also generated by other DNA sequences in the sample. J is TRBJ1-1 and V is TRBV6-5; maybe TRBD1 (5 bases). From germline, CDR1 is MNHEY and CDR2 SVGAGI. V was shortened by 0 bases and J by 1 base, with 6 bases between the two germline ends. CDR3 size: 14 residues. The CDR3 spells CASSYSGGNTEAFF. CDR3 coding DNA: TGTGCCAGCAGTTACTCGGGGGGGAACACTGAAGCTTTCTTT.

V usage is TRBV2 and J usage is TRBJ2-1; D is unclear. The V gene lost 3 bases and the J gene lost 4 bases, with 4 bases spanning the gap. Per germline, CDR1 SNHLY and CDR2 FYNNEI. The CDR3 loop spans 12 amino acids. The CDR3 nucleotides are TGTGCCAGCAGTGACAGGTACAATGAGCAGTTCTTC. Protein: CASSDRYNEQFF.

This clone has just one count. The chain is built from TRBV9 and TRBJ2-2, with TRBD1 matching over 10 bases. CDR3 length: 16 residues. V lost 3 bases and J lost 1; bases outside the gene matches: 3. Germline V gene data show CDR1 as SGDLS and CDR2 as YYNGEE. The CDR3: CASSGTGGRNTGELFF. For the CDR3, the DNA is TGTGCCAGCAGCGGGACAGGGGGTAGGAACACCGGGGAGCTGTTTTTT.

This clone was recorded a few times. V is TRBV29-1 and J is TRBJ2-1; 7 bases align to TRBD2. The CDR3 has 14 residues. V trimming: 7 bases; J trimming: 4 bases; junction bases outside the gene matches: 10. Germline CDR1 and CDR2: SQVTM and ANQGSEA. The CDR3 DNA is TGCAGCGCCAAACGGGCGGGAGTTTACAATGAGCAGTTCTTC. Its translation: CSAKRAGVYNEQFF.

This clone was seen more than once but under ten times. This rearrangement joins TRBV11-2 to TRBJ1-1, with D perhaps TRBD1 (5 bases). The CDR3 contains 13 residues. Germline V gene data show CDR1 as SGHAT and CDR2 as FQNNGV. Between the trimmed V and J ends, which lost 5 bases and 6 bases, there was a span of 13 bases. CDR3 protein: CASSTFWGAEAFF. DNA for the CDR3: TGTGCCAGCAGCACGTTCTGGGGGGCTGAAGCTTTCTTT.

This chain connects TRBV28 to TRBJ1-4; maybe TRBD1 (6 bases). The CDR3 has 14 residues. V shed 6 bases and J shed 8 bases, with 16 bases lying between them. Germline CDR1 and CDR2: MDHEN and SYDVKM. In nucleotides, the CDR3 is TGTGCCAGCAGCCAAACAGGGAGTGGGGAAAAACTGTTTTTT. This encodes CASSQTGSGEKLFF. Looking up the rest from reference TRBV28 and TRBJ1-4 gives the full variable domain: DVKVTQSSRYLVKRTGEKVFLECVQDMDHENMFWYRQDPGLGLRLIYFSYDVKMKEKGDIPEGYSVSREKKERFSLILESASTNQTSMYLCASSQTGSGEKLFFGSGTQLSVL.

The sample holds a few counts of this clone. The rearrangement joins TRBV27 to TRBJ1-1; D is perhaps TRBD1 (6 bases). The CDR3 contains 14 residues. Germline V gene data show CDR1 as MNHEY and CDR2 as SMNVEV (reference sequence). V gave up 4 bases and J gave up 1 base, with 10 bases separating them. CDR3 residues: CASSSRGPNTEAFF. In DNA form, the CDR3 reads TGTGCCAGCAGTTCCAGGGGACCGAACACTGAAGCTTTCTTT.

This clone was observed a handful of times. The rearrangement joins TRBV5-1 to TRBJ1-1; D remains ambiguous. Trimming removed 0 bases at V and 0 bases at J, with 3 bases between. There are 13 residues in the CDR3. The germline V gene has CDR1 SGHRS and CDR2 YFSETQ. In DNA form, the CDR3 reads TGCGCCAGCAGCTTGGGAGTGAACACTGAAGCTTTCTTT. It encodes CASSLGVNTEAFF.

The chain joins TRBV5-4 to TRBJ1-6; D possibly corresponds to TRBD1 (5 bases). Germline V lookup: CDR1 SGHNT, CDR2 YYREEE (reference sequence). The CDR3 sequence is 14 residues long. The ends were cut back, 0 bases at V and 8 bases at J, with 9 bases in the middle. CDR3 sequence (DNA): TGTGCCAGCAGCTTGGCCAGGGATGATTCACCCCTCCACTTT. Amino acids: CASSLARDDSPLHF.

The chain employs TRBV7-9 and TRBJ1-4; TRBD1 agrees at 7 bases. V lost 5 bases to trimming and J lost 3 bases; unmatched junction nucleotides: 6. The germline V gene has CDR1 SEHNR and CDR2 FQNEAQ (reference sequence). This CDR3 region has 15 residues. As DNA, the CDR3 is TGTGCCAGCAGCCCCGGACAGGTCCCTAATGAAAAACTGTTTTTT. Translation: CASSPGQVPNEKLFF.

The gene calls are TRBV3-1 (or the pseudogene TRBV3-2) and TRBJ1-1; no definite D call. Germline CDR1 and CDR2: LGHDT and YNNKEL (reference sequence). There are 13 residues in the CDR3. Trimming cost V 1 base and J 2 bases, with 5 bases left between them. CDR3 amino acids: CASSQVLNTEAFF. CDR3 nucleotides: TGTGCCAGCAGCCAAGTTCTAAACACTGAAGCTTTCTTT.

This chain links TRBV5-1 with TRBJ2-6, with TRBD2 as a possible D gene (6 bases). This CDR3 is built from 17 residues. V was shortened by 7 bases and J by 2 bases, with 19 bases between the two germline ends. CDR1 SGHRS and CDR2 YFSETQ come from the germline V gene. Written as DNA, the CDR3 is TGCGCCAGCCGGCGGTCGGGGGAGTACGCTGGGGCCAACGTCCTGACTTTC. It is translated as CASRRSGEYAGANVLTF. Using reference TRBV5-1 and TRBJ2-6 for the parts outside the CDR3, the full variable domain is KAGVTQTPRYLIKTRGQQVTLSCSPISGHRSVSWYQQTPGQGLQFLFEYFSETQRNKGNFPGRFSGRQFSNSRSEMNVSTLELGDSALYLCASRRSGEYAGANVLTFGAGSRLTVL.

V and J are TRBV24-1 and TRBJ2-2, with TRBD2 matching 7 bases. This CDR3 has 16 residues. V lost 5 bases to trimming and J lost 4 bases; unmatched junction nucleotides: 9. Germline loops: CDR1 KGHDR, CDR2 SFDVKD. The CDR3 DNA reads as TGTGCCACCAGTGTCCAAGCGGGGCTCGGCACCGGGGAGCTGTTTTTT. Protein sequence: CATSVQAGLGTGELFF.

The chain has TRBV5-1 and TRBJ2-1; TRBD1 aligns across 9 bases. With 1 base clipped from V and 6 bases from J, the junction kept 5 bases outside the gene matches. This CDR3 is 15 amino acids long. Germline loops: CDR1 SGHRS, CDR2 YFSETQ. The CDR3 sequence: CASSLRDRVVNEQFF. Written as DNA, the CDR3 is TGCGCCAGCAGCTTGAGGGACAGGGTCGTCAATGAGCAGTTCTTC.

The chain combines TRBV27 with TRBJ1-6; D gene unclear. This CDR3 is 15 amino acids long. V lost 5 bases and J lost 0, with 8 bases in between. Germline CDR1 and CDR2: MNHEY and SMNVEV (reference sequence). The CDR3 is CASSPTSSYNSPLHF. CDR3 nucleotide sequence: TGTGCCAGCAGTCCCACGAGCTCCTATAATTCACCCCTCCACTTT.